This is a list of T cell receptor beta chains from one sample in a study of OX40 agonist ivuxolimab in advanced cancers. Only in-frame clones appear in the TCRdb table, and some are missing; sequencing was by immunoSEQ multiplex PCR. The sample includes about 94,000 clones, roughly 90% of them seen just once. The sample in question was CD4+ or CD8+ T cells sorted from blood, obtained in a trial of the OX40 agonist ivuxolimab. These receptors originate from an adult with an advanced solid tumor such as melanoma, head and neck, liver or kidney cancer. The CDR3 runs from the conserved cysteine through the conserved F or W. D genes are given only for firm matches. Where a row states a size, it is once, few, many or the class of an expanded clone; other rows omit it.

13 | TRBJ1-5 | TRBV11-2 | . | few | CASSLGSNQPQHF | TGTGCCAGCAGCTTAGGAAGCAATCAGCCCCAGCATTTT
16 | TRBJ1-2 | TRBV29-1 | . | . | CSVEGLAGETNYGYTF | TGCAGCGTTGAAGGTCTTGCAGGGGAAACTAACTATGGCTACACCTTC
15 | TRBJ1-2 | TRBV15 | . | . | CATSRDIGGSYGYTF | TGTGCCACCAGCAGAGATATAGGGGGGAGCTATGGCTACACCTTC
14 | TRBJ2-7 | TRBV13 | TRBD1 | . | CASSLGRTGDEQYF | TGTGCCAGCAGCTTAGGTCGGACAGGGGACGAGCAGTACTTC
13 | TRBJ2-2 | TRBV4-1 | . | . | CASSRRSEGELFF | TGCGCCAGCAGCCGGAGAAGTGAAGGGGAGCTGTTTTTT
13 | TRBJ1-2 | TRBV27 | . | . | CASSPDRSYGYTF | TGTGCCAGCAGTCCGGACCGATCCTATGGCTACACCTTC
15 | TRBJ2-1 | TRBV27 | TRBD2 | . | CASSPLAGARDEQFF | TGTGCCAGCAGCCCGCTAGCGGGAGCACGAGATGAGCAGTTCTTC
14 | TRBJ1-2 | TRBV7-9 | TRBD1 | . | CASSLEGAGYGYTF | TGTGCCAGCAGCTTGGAGGGGGCTGGCTATGGCTACACCTTC
14 | TRBJ2-3 | TRBV11-2 | . | . | CASSFLGETDTQYF | TGTGCCAGCAGTTTCTTGGGGGAGACAGATACGCAGTATTTT
13 | TRBJ2-1 | TRBV7-8 | . | once | CASSQGRGDEQFF | TGTGCCAGCAGTCAGGGGAGAGGGGATGAGCAGTTCTTC
13 | TRBJ1-2 | TRBV6-5 | . | . | CASSYSARGGYTF | TGTGCCAGCAGTTACTCAGCGAGAGGAGGCTACACCTTC
14 | TRBJ2-2 | TRBV5-6 | . | . | CASSLVGASGELFF | TGTGCCAGCAGCTTGGTAGGGGCGTCCGGGGAGCTGTTTTTT
14 | TRBJ1-5 | TRBV6-5 | . | . | CASSVGASNQPQHF | TGTGCCAGCAGTGTAGGAGCCAGCAATCAGCCCCAGCATTTT
15 | TRBJ1-1 | TRBV5-1 | . | . | CASSWDRSMNTEAFF | TGCGCCAGCAGCTGGGACCGAAGTATGAACACTGAAGCTTTCTTT
14 | TRBJ2-7 | TRBV4-1 | . | . | CASSQDEVAYEQYF | TGCGCCAGCAGCCAAGATGAGGTAGCCTACGAGCAGTACTTC
14 | TRBJ1-6 | TRBV5-6 | TRBD1 | . | CASSPDRVDSPLHF | TGTGCCAGCAGCCCGGACAGGGTCGATTCACCCCTCCACTTT
14 | TRBJ1-2 | TRBV6-6 | . | . | CASSYSSKGDGYTF | TGTGCCAGCAGTTACTCGAGCAAGGGGGACGGCTACACCTTC
15 | TRBJ2-3 | TRBV4-1 | . | . | CASSQVAGSTDTQYF | TGCGCCAGCAGCCAAGTAGCCGGGAGCACAGATACGCAGTATTTT
18 | TRBJ2-4 | TRBV15 | TRBD1 | . | CATAHFGDSDIAKNIQYF | TGTGCCACCGCGCACTTCGGGGACAGCGACATAGCCAAAAACATTCAGTACTTC
14 | TRBJ1-6 | TRBV4-3 | . | . | CASSLGLTNSPLHF | TGCGCCAGCAGCCTCGGACTGACTAATTCACCCCTCCACTTT
13 | TRBJ2-7 | TRBV30 | . | once | CAWSGRDHYEQYF | TGTGCCTGGAGTGGGCGGGACCACTACGAGCAGTACTTC
13 | TRBJ1-2 | TRBV6-5 | . | . | CASSYRGGTDYTF | TGTGCCAGCAGTTATAGGGGCGGGACCGACTACACCTTC
17 | TRBJ1-4 | TRBV27 | . | once | CASSYPFGMSSNEKLFF | TGTGCCAGCAGTTACCCCTTCGGGATGTCCTCTAATGAAAAACTGTTTTTT
18 | TRBJ2-1 | TRBV11-3 | TRBD2 | once | CASSDGAAGGPKRNEQFF | TGTGCCAGCAGCGACGGGGCAGCGGGGGGGCCTAAACGAAATGAGCAGTTCTTC
15 | TRBJ1-4 | TRBV6-5 | TRBD1 | . | CASSSPGTANGQLFF | TGTGCCAGCAGCTCTCCCGGGACAGCGAACGGGCAGCTGTTTTTT
11 | TRBJ1-5 | TRBV20-1 | . | once | CSAGSNQPQHF | TGCAGTGCGGGTAGCAATCAGCCCCAGCATTTT
15 | TRBJ1-1 | TRBV19 | . | . | CASSISGGGNTEAFF | TGTGCCAGTAGTATCTCGGGTGGGGGGAACACTGAAGCTTTCTTT
12 | TRBJ2-2 | TRBV7-6 | . | . | CASSPIGPGLFF | TGTGCCAGCAGCCCTATAGGGCCTGGGCTGTTTTTT
15 | TRBJ2-7 | TRBV6-5 | . | . | CASRPVGPSSYEQYF | TGTGCCAGCAGACCTGTTGGCCCGAGCTCCTACGAGCAGTACTTC
13 | TRBJ1-5 | TRBV10-2 | TRBD1 | . | CASRGRGLEAQHF | TGCGCCAGCAGGGGCAGGGGGCTGGAAGCCCAGCATTTT
16 | TRBJ2-7 | TRBV25-1 | TRBD1 | . | CASSEPRTGGAYEQYF | TGTGCCAGCAGTGAGCCTAGGACAGGGGGCGCCTACGAGCAGTACTTC
12 | TRBJ2-1 | TRBV6-6 | TRBD1 | . | CASNPGTGLLFF | TGTGCCAGCAATCCCGGGACAGGGCTTCTGTTCTTC
16 | TRBJ2-3 | TRBV13 | TRBD1 | . | CASSPLGQGGTDTQYF | TGTGCCAGCAGCCCACTGGGACAGGGAGGCACAGATACGCAGTATTTT
11 | TRBJ1-2 | TRBV20-1 | . | few | CSADSNYGYTF | TGCAGTGCGGACAGTAACTATGGCTACACCTTC
15 | TRBJ1-2 | TRBV5-6 | . | . | CASSYRGAIFYGYTF | TGTGCCAGCAGCTATCGGGGGGCCATCTTCTATGGCTACACCTTC
14 | TRBJ2-3 | TRBV4-1 | . | once | CASSQGPSTDTQYF | TGCGCCAGCAGCCAAGGGCCGAGCACAGATACGCAGTATTTT
14 | TRBJ1-4 | TRBV6-5 | . | . | CASSYGALREKLFF | TGTGCCAGCAGTTACGGAGCTCTTAGGGAAAAACTGTTTTTT
14 | TRBJ1-6 | TRBV11-2 | . | . | CASSLGFGNSPLHF | TGTGCCAGCAGCTTAGGGTTCGGCAATTCACCCCTCCACTTT
13 | TRBJ2-7 | TRBV2 | . | . | CATLYSQSYEQYF | TGTGCCACCCTATACTCGCAGTCGTACGAGCAGTACTTC
14 | TRBJ2-7 | TRBV7-6 | . | . | CASSLDTGLGEQYF | TGTGCCAGCAGCTTAGACACAGGGTTGGGGGAGCAGTACTTC
13 | TRBJ2-3 | TRBV6-5 | . | once | CASSFGGINTQYF | TGTGCCAGCAGTTTTGGGGGTATAAATACGCAGTATTTT
14 | TRBJ2-7 | TRBV27 | . | . | CASSPGTGLYEQYF | TGTGCCAGCAGTCCAGGGACGGGCCTCTACGAGCAGTACTTC
14 | TRBJ2-1 | TRBV27 | . | once | CASSFLTEHNEQFF | TGTGCCAGCAGTTTCCTGACAGAGCACAATGAGCAGTTCTTC